A selection of T cell receptor beta chains follows, all from one sample in a study of blood T cell repertoires in COVID-19. TCRdb keeps only in-frame clones here, not all; method: immunoSEQ multiplex PCR. The sample records a few hundred thousand clones, approximately 85% being singletons. Sequenced: peripheral blood. Source of these receptors: a woman in her seventies with COVID-19, enrolled during active disease. The CDR3 runs from the conserved cysteine through the conserved F or W. D genes are given only for firm matches. Clone size is stated in some rows and not others, as once, few, many or a class when expanded.

j_gene	abundance	v_gene	d_gene	CDR3nt	CDR3aa
TRBJ1-2	NA	TRBV19	TRBD1	TGTGCCAGTAGTCCCCGACAGGGGGCGAACTATGGCTACACCTTC	CASSPRQGANYGYTF
TRBJ2-1	NA	TRBV7-2	TRBD2	TGTGCCAGCAGCACACCGGGACTAGCCCTCAATGAGCAGTTCTTC	CASSTPGLALNEQFF
TRBJ2-1	NA	TRBV10-2	TRBD2	TGCGCCAGCAGTGCAGCGGGGAACAATGAGCAGTTCTTC	CASSAAGNNEQFF
TRBJ2-7	many	TRBV27	NA	TGTGCCAGCAGTTTATTGGGGAACGCGGGTGGTTCCTACGAGCAGTACTTC	CASSLLGNAGGSYEQYF
TRBJ1-2	NA	TRBV3-1/TRBV3-2	TRBD1	TGTGCCAGCAGCCAACAGGGGGCTATTTATGGCTACACCTTC	CASSQQGAIYGYTF
TRBJ2-5	NA	TRBV7-2	NA	TGTGCCAGCAGCTTGGATGTGACAGCGTACCAAGAGACCCAGTACTTC	CASSLDVTAYQETQYF
TRBJ2-5	NA	TRBV6-2/TRBV6-3	TRBD1	TGTGCCAGCAGTTCTCACGGGACAGAAGATCAAGAGACCCAGTACTTC	CASSSHGTEDQETQYF
TRBJ2-5	NA	TRBV10-3	NA	TGTGCCATCAGTAACCTGCAGGGTAGAGAGACCCAGTACTTC	CAISNLQGRETQYF
TRBJ1-1	NA	TRBV20-1	TRBD1	TGCAGAGGGACAGCCGAAGCTTTCTTT	CRGTAEAFF
TRBJ1-2	NA	TRBV19	NA	TGTGCCAGTAGCACCAAAGCAGGCAGCTATGGCTACACCTTC	CASSTKAGSYGYTF